The 29 T cell receptor beta chains given below trace back to one sample, sequenced in a study of control samples from healthy donors and cancer patients. Sequencing was performed with immunoSEQ multiplex PCR; in TCRdb, only in-frame clones are kept and a portion is missing. This table holds around 120,000 clones, roughly 93% found once. The source material was blood. All receptors come from a man aged 25-45 years in good health.

V usage is TRBV19 and J usage is TRBJ2-5; unclear D gene. Germline lookup yields CDR1 LNHDA and CDR2 SQIVND (reference sequence). V shed 5 bases and J shed 1 base, with 5 bases lying between them. The CDR3 loop spans 12 amino acids. CDR3 DNA: TGTGCCAGTAGTTACAGCCAAGAGACCCAGTACTTC. It codes for CASSYSQETQYF.

The chain joins TRBV6-5 to TRBJ2-7; D is possibly TRBD1 (6 bases). Germline V gene data show CDR1 as MNHEY and CDR2 as SVGAGI. CDR3 size: 14 residues. V shed 4 bases and J shed 3 bases, with 13 bases lying between them. The CDR3 bases are TGTGCCAGCAGTTCCCTCGGACAGATCTACGAGCAGTACTTC. Residues: CASSSLGQIYEQYF.

This chain connects TRBV6-5 to TRBJ1-2; D unresolved. The V gene's germline CDR1 is MNHEY and CDR2 SVGAGI. The V end lost 10 bases, the J end lost 0 bases, and 9 bases lay between the germline ends. This CDR3 contains 12 residues. The CDR3 DNA reads as TGTGCCACAGGTCTACCTAACTATGGCTACACCTTC. Its translation is CATGLPNYGYTF.

J is TRBJ2-7 and V is TRBV10-1; no reliable D call. Germline values: CDR1 WNHNN, CDR2 SYGVQD (reference sequence). The V and J ends lost 0 bases and 4 bases respectively, with 10 bases between them. The CDR3 consists of 14 residues. CDR3 nucleotide sequence: TGCGCCAGCAGTGAGTCTGCCAGGATTTACGAGCAGTACTTC. It codes for CASSESARIYEQYF.

The J gene is TRBJ1-4, the V gene TRBV15; D gene unclear. Germline CDR1 is LNHNV and CDR2 is YYDKDF (reference sequence). The CDR3 contains 13 residues. Trimming stripped 6 bases from V and 8 bases from J, with 13 bases between. CDR3 nucleotide sequence: TGTGCCACCAGTCGGGAGGTTCGGGAAAAACTGTTTTTT. Encoded protein: CATSREVREKLFF.

This clone showed up just a few times. The chain recombines TRBV7-9 with TRBJ1-6; D is unclear. Trimming took 5 bases from V and 12 from J, leaving 14 bases between them. The germline gives CDR1 SEHNR, CDR2 FQNEAQ (reference sequence). The CDR3 totals 13 residues. Here the CDR3 reads CASSITHLLPLHF. For the CDR3, the DNA is TGTGCCAGCAGCATCACTCATCTCCTACCCCTCCACTTT.

The rearrangement uses TRBV5-1 and TRBJ2-7; tentatively, D is TRBD2 (5 bases). This CDR3 is built from 14 residues. Germline V gives CDR1 SGHRS, CDR2 YFSETQ. The V end was cut by 3 bases, the J end by 0 bases, with 10 bases between. This CDR3 reads CASSSGRDSYEQYF. In DNA form, the CDR3 reads TGCGCCAGCAGCTCCGGACGGGACTCCTACGAGCAGTACTTC.

The chain combines TRBV9 with TRBJ2-5; D could derive from TRBD1 or TRBD2 (5 bases each). This CDR3 has 13 amino acids. Germline CDR1 SGDLS, CDR2 YYNGEE. The ends were cut back, 3 bases at V and 1 base at J, with 7 bases in the middle. This CDR3 is CASSAGAQETQYF. The CDR3 nucleotides read TGTGCCAGCAGCGCCGGGGCCCAAGAGACCCAGTACTTC.

The chain combines TRBV9 with TRBJ2-1; D is ambiguous. The CDR3 is made up of 15 amino acids. CDR1 is SGDLS and CDR2 is YYNGEE in the germline V gene. Trimming left V 9 bases short and J 1 base short, with 17 bases between. The CDR3 DNA sequence: TGTGCCACAGCAGTCGGTATGGCTTCCTACAATGAGCAGTTCTTC. Encoded protein: CATAVGMASYNEQFF.

The gene calls are TRBV7-2 and TRBJ1-2, with D tentatively TRBD1 (6 bases). The CDR3 totals 11 residues. CDR1 SGHTA and CDR2 FQGNSA come from the germline V gene. V gave up 7 bases and J gave up 7 bases, with 10 bases separating them. The CDR3: CASTTGLGYTF. CDR3 DNA sequence: TGTGCCAGCACTACAGGGCTTGGCTACACCTTC.

Worth noting for this clone: Sequence at one end of the junction differs from germline and may be a read error. V gene TRBV30 combines with J gene TRBJ1-1; weak D call: TRBD1 (6 bases). The CDR3 has 13 residues. Germline CDR1 is GTSNPN and CDR2 is SVGIG (reference sequence). CDR3 bases: TGTGCCTGGACCGGGACAAGTAACACGGAAGCTTTCTTT. As protein: CAWTGTSNTEAFF.

In this sample, this clone turned up once. DNA of the CDR3: TGTGCCAGCTCACCACCTCGGAGGGGCAGGCGCCCGGATACTTATGGCTACACCTTC. It codes for CASSPPRRGRRPDTYGYTF. The J gene is TRBJ1-2, the V gene TRBV18; D is possibly TRBD1 (5 bases). The germline CDR1 and CDR2 sequences are KGHSH and LQKENI. With 0 bases removed from V and 5 bases from J, the gap between germline ends came to 25 bases. The CDR3 is made up of 19 amino acids.

This chain joins TRBV10-1 and TRBJ1-3, with 9 bases matching TRBD1. V lost 0 bases to trimming and J lost 6 bases; unmatched junction nucleotides: 6. CDR3 size: 16 residues. From germline, CDR1 is WNHNN and CDR2 SYGVQD (reference sequence). The DNA for the CDR3 is TGCGCCAGCAGTGAGTCGGGACAGGGAATTGAAAACACCATATATTTT. Its translation: CASSESGQGIENTIYF.

V gene TRBV5-5 combines with J gene TRBJ1-3; no clear D gene. The germline CDR1 and CDR2 sequences are SGHKS and YYEKEE (reference sequence). The CDR3 covers 16 residues. V shed 0 bases and J shed 0 bases, with 10 bases lying between them. The CDR3 sequence: CASSLVPLISGNTIYF. Written as DNA, the CDR3 is TGTGCCAGCAGCTTGGTCCCCCTGATCTCTGGAAACACCATATATTTT.

This chain connects TRBV19 to TRBJ1-5, with D perhaps TRBD1 (5 bases). Trimming left V 3 bases short and J 3 bases short, with 9 bases between. The CDR3 is 14 amino acids. Germline assignment: CDR1 LNHDA and CDR2 SQIVND (reference sequence). CDR3 loop: CASSIWGFNQPQHF. In nucleotides, the CDR3 is TGTGCCAGTAGTATCTGGGGGTTCAATCAGCCCCAGCATTTT.

This clone occurred once. The V gene is TRBV6-5, the J gene TRBJ2-6, with 8 nucleotides matching TRBD2. This CDR3 comprises 15 residues. Trimming removed 8 bases from V and 4 bases from J; junction bases left unmatched: 7. From germline, CDR1 is MNHEY and CDR2 SVGAGI. CDR3 DNA: TGTGCCAGCGTCCCGGGGGGGTCGGGGGCCAACGTCCTGACTTTC. Amino acid sequence: CASVPGGSGANVLTF.

This chain joins TRBV2 and TRBJ2-5; the match to TRBD2 covers 10 bases. V shed 3 bases and J 4 bases; nucleotides not matched to a gene: 14. CDR1 is SNHLY, CDR2 FYNNEI, per germline. CDR3 length equals 18 residues. The CDR3 region is CASSDRTSGDKKAETQYF. Written as DNA, the CDR3 is TGTGCCAGCAGTGACCGGACTAGCGGAGACAAAAAGGCAGAGACCCAGTACTTC.

The rearrangement uses TRBV25-1 and TRBJ2-3; 9 bases align to TRBD2. Germline V lookup: CDR1 MGHDK, CDR2 SYGVNS. The CDR3 covers 16 residues. V was pared by 3 bases and J by 2 bases, with 6 bases of the junction left unmatched. CDR3 DNA sequence: TGTGCCAGCAGTGATTCGAGCGGGGGGTTCACAGATACGCAGTATTTT. This gives the protein CASSDSSGGFTDTQYF.

This clone showed up just once. V is TRBV6-5 and J is TRBJ1-2, with D possibly TRBD1 on 5 matching bases. V lost 0 bases and J lost 9, with 17 bases in between. The germline CDR1 and CDR2 sequences are MNHEY and SVGAGI. The CDR3 totals 15 residues. The CDR3: CASSYSLGGLDSYTF. In DNA, the CDR3 is TGTGCCAGCAGTTACTCTTTGGGGGGATTGGATAGCTACACCTTC.

V is TRBV5-1 and J is TRBJ1-1, with 7 bases matching TRBD1. CDR1 SGHRS and CDR2 YFSETQ come from the germline V gene. J gave up 1 base and V 4 bases, and 7 bases lay outside the gene matches. The CDR3 covers 15 residues. In DNA form, the CDR3 reads TGCGCCAGCAGCGTACAGGGGTGGGGGAACACTGAAGCTTTCTTT. It encodes CASSVQGWGNTEAFF.

DNA for the CDR3: TGTGCCAGCAGTGAAGCTGGCCTACAACGGTATGGCTACACCTTC. It encodes CASSEAGLQRYGYTF. This chain connects TRBV6-1 to TRBJ1-2; D ambiguous. The V gene's germline CDR1 is MNHNS and CDR2 SASEGT. V was cut by 0 bases and J by 5 bases, with 13 bases left in between. The CDR3 length is 15 residues.

The chain joins TRBV7-6 to TRBJ2-2, with D perhaps given as TRBD1 or TRBD2 (6 bases each). The V end was cut by 5 bases, the J end by 0 bases, with 16 bases between. Germline-derived CDR1 and CDR2 are SGHVS and FNYEAQ. CDR3 length: 17 residues. DNA for the CDR3: TGTGCCAGCAGCAACCTCCGGGGGCAAGCGAACACCGGGGAGCTGTTTTTT. Translating it yields CASSNLRGQANTGELFF.

The rearrangement links TRBV11-2 to TRBJ2-2; 10 bases line up with TRBD1. Germline-derived CDR1 and CDR2 are SGHAT and FQNNGV. The length of the CDR3 is 15 residues. The J segment lost 7 bases and the V segment lost 4 bases, leaving 6 bases of the junction unmatched. The CDR3 loop is CASSSWTGGIGELFF. CDR3 DNA: TGTGCCAGCAGCTCGTGGACAGGGGGGATCGGGGAGCTGTTTTTT.

The DNA for the CDR3 is TGTGCCAGCACCCACAGGGGGCAGGTCACCGGGGAGCTGTTTTTT. It is translated as CASTHRGQVTGELFF. This chain links TRBV28 with TRBJ2-2; 9 bases fit TRBD1. The CDR3 is 15 residues long. CDR1 MDHEN and CDR2 SYDVKM come from the germline V gene. J was trimmed by 4 bases and V by 7 bases; bases with no gene match: 7.

The V call is TRBV4-1, the J call TRBJ1-2; D ambiguous. This CDR3 is built from 16 residues. Germline loops: CDR1 MGHRA, CDR2 YSYEKL. V was trimmed by 1 base and J by 0 bases, leaving 12 bases between them. The CDR3 sequence is CASSQAPGDSNYGYTF. The DNA for the CDR3 is TGCGCCAGCAGCCAAGCCCCCGGAGACTCTAACTATGGCTACACCTTC.

The CDR3 bases are TGTGCCAGCAGCCAAGATTTAGGGGGAAATGGCTACACCTTC. Its protein is CASSQDLGGNGYTF. The J gene is TRBJ1-2, the V gene TRBV3-1 (or the pseudogene TRBV3-2); TRBD1 might be the D (6 bases). Trimming removed 0 bases at V and 6 bases at J, with 11 bases between. Germline V lookup: CDR1 LGHDT, CDR2 YNNKEL (reference sequence). The CDR3 runs to 14 residues.

The J gene is TRBJ2-3, the V gene TRBV7-2; D uncertain. Trimming took 5 bases from V and 4 from J, leaving 4 bases between them. CDR3 length equals 11 residues. Per germline, CDR1 SGHTA and CDR2 FQGNSA. The CDR3 here is CASSLADTQYF. The DNA of the CDR3 is TGTGCCAGCAGCCTTGCAGATACGCAGTATTTT.

The rearrangement joins TRBV28 to TRBJ2-2, with D possibly TRBD1 on 6 matching bases. CDR3 length equals 17 residues. The V end lost 3 bases, the J end lost 3 bases, and 17 bases lay between the germline ends. Germline-derived CDR1 and CDR2 are MDHEN and SYDVKM. The CDR3 is CASSFRGYRADTGELFF. DNA for the CDR3: TGTGCCAGCAGTTTCCGAGGTTACAGGGCGGACACCGGGGAGCTGTTTTTT.

The chain couples TRBV28 to TRBJ1-2; unclear D gene. The V gene lost 10 bases and the J gene lost 4 bases, with 13 bases spanning the gap. The CDR3 has 12 residues. The germline gives CDR1 MDHEN, CDR2 SYDVKM. The CDR3 DNA follows: TGTGCCACCCTAAGGGATGCCTATGGCTACACCTTC. Protein product: CATLRDAYGYTF.